The source of this T cell receptor (beta chain) is a study of blood T cell repertoires in COVID-19. About the research overall: Researchers got acute and convalescent COVID-19 samples from the United States, Italy and Spain. Nucleic acid was either cDNA or gDNA, and it came from T cells, B-cell-depleted T cells, or PBMCs.

The CDR3 totals 14 residues. Per the germline V gene, CDR1 is SGHNT and CDR2 is YENEEA. The V and J ends lost 6 bases and 2 bases, in that order; junction bases with no gene match: 3. The authors' processing: Quantification of nucleated cells was approximated via reference gene primer amplification. The repertoire was sequenced with immunoSEQ multiplex PCR; TCRdb's copy has only in-frame clones and lacks some. V and J calls plus clone size are reproduced from that table; the DNA served to infer D and trimming. Of roughly 140,000 clones in the sample, 75% to 85% were seen once. The TCR comes from a woman in her forties or fifties with acute or convalescent COVID-19. Sequencing was carried out using peripheral blood. The V gene is TRBV11-3, the J gene TRBJ2-5; TRBD2 matches 10 bases. CDR3 sequence reads: CASRLAGRQETQYF. The CDR3 coding sequence is TGTGCCAGCAGACTAGCGGGAAGGCAAGAGACCCAGTACTTC.